This TCR beta chain came from a study of beta chain features in type 1 diabetes. Study background: Healthy donors resembled patients in age, gender and cell yields. Study-level points and caveats: Patients and controls would be equally affected if PCR favored shorter templates. Across all four CD4+ subsets, people with type 1 diabetes showed modestly shorter TCRB CDR3s.

Isolated RNA was reverse transcribed in full, so expressed TCRB transcripts were sequenced. Sequenced by immunoSEQ multiplex PCR; TCRdb stores in-frame clones only, minus some. The sample gives 600,000 or so clones, 12% of which show up once; 0.095% to 0.15% is in the top ten. This clone was observed a few times. Its cognate antigen is unknown. Input material: naive CD4+ T cells from blood. The TCR was taken from a man under 40 with type 1 diabetes.

DNA of the CDR3: TGTGCCAGCACCCCGACAGGGACCTACGAGCAGTACTTC. Translating it yields CASTPTGTYEQYF. V and J are TRBV28 and TRBJ2-7; 7 nucleotides line up with TRBD1. The CDR3 is made up of 13 amino acids. Germline CDR1 reads MDHEN; CDR2 reads SYDVKM. V trimming: 7 bases; J trimming: 2 bases; junction bases outside the gene matches: 5.